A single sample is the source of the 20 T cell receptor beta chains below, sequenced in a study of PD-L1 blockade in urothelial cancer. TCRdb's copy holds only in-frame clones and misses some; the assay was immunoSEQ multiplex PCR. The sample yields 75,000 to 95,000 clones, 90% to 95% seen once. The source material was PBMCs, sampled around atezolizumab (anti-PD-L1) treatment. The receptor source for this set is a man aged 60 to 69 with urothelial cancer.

The CDR3 protein is CASRLFFRDRRSGEQYF. The CDR3 nucleotides are TGTGCCAGCAGACTATTTTTCCGGGACAGGAGGTCTGGCGAGCAGTACTTC. This rearrangement joins TRBV5-6 to TRBJ2-7; 8 bases fit TRBD1. J gave up 6 bases and V 5 bases, and 19 bases lay outside the gene matches. Looked up from germline, CDR1 is SGHDT and CDR2 is YYEEEE. This CDR3 region has 17 residues.

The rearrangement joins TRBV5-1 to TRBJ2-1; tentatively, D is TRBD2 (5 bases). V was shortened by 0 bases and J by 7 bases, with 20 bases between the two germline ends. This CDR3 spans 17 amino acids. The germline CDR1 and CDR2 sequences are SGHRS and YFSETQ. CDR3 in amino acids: CASSLGFGEPPLNEQFF. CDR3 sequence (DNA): TGCGCCAGCAGCTTGGGGTTCGGGGAACCGCCGTTGAATGAGCAGTTCTTC.

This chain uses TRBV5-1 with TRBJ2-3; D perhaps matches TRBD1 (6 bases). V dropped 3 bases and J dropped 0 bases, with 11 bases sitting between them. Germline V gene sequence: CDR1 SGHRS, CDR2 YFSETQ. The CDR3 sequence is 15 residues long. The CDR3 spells CASSSRTASTDTQYF. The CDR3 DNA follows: TGCGCCAGCAGCTCCAGGACAGCTAGCACAGATACGCAGTATTTT.

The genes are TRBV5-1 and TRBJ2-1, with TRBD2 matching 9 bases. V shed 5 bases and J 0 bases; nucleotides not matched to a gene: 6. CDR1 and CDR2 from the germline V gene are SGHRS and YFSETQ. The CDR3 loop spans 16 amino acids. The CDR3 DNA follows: TGCGCCAGCAGAACCCTAGCGGGGAGCTCCTACAATGAGCAGTTCTTC. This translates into CASRTLAGSSYNEQFF.

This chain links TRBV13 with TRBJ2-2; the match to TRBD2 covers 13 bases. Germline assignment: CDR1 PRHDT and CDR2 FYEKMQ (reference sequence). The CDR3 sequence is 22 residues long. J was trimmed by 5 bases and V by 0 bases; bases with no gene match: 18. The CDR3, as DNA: TGTGCCAGCAGCTTAGGCCCCCAACTAGCGGGGGGGACGGAAAATAGAACCGGGGAGCTGTTTTTT. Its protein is CASSLGPQLAGGTENRTGELFF.

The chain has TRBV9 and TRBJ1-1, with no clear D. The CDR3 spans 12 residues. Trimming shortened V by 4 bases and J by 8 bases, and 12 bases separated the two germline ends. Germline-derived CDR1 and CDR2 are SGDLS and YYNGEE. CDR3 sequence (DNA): TGTGCCAGCAGCTCCCCAGGATCCGAAGCTTTCTTT. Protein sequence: CASSSPGSEAFF.

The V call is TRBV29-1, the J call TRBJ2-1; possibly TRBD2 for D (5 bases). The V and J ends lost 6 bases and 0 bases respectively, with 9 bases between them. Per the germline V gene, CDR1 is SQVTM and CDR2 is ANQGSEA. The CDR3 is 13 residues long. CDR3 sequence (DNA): TGCAGCGTCAGGACTGCCTCCTACAATGAGCAGTTCTTC. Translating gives CSVRTASYNEQFF.

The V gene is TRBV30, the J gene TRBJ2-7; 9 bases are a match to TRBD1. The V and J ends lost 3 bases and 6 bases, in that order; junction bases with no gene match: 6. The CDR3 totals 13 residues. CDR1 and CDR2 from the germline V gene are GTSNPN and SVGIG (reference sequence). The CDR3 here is CAWRGQGWGEQYF. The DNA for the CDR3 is TGTGCCTGGAGGGGACAGGGATGGGGCGAGCAGTACTTC. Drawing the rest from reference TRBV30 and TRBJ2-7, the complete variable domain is SQTIHQWPATLVQPVGSPLSLECTVEGTSNPNLYWYRQAAGRGLQLLFYSVGIGQISSEVPQNLSASRPQDRQFILSSKKLLLSDSGFYLCAWRGQGWGEQYFGPGTRLTVT.

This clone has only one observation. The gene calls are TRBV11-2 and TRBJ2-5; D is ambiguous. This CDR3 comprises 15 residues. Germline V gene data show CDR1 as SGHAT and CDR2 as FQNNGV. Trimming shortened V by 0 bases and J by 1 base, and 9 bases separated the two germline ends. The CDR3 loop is CASSLERGSQETQYF. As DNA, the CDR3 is TGTGCCAGCAGCTTAGAACGTGGCAGCCAAGAGACCCAGTACTTC.

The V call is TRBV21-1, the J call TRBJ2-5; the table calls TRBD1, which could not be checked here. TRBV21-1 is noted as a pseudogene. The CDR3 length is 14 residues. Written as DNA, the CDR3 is TGTGCCAGCGGGCTGCTAGGGGGAAAAGAGACCCAGTACTTC. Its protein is CASGLLGGKETQYF.

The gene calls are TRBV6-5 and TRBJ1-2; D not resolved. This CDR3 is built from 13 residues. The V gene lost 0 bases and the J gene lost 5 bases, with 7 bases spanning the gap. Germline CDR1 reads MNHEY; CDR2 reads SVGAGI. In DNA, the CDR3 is TGTGCCAGCAGTTACTCGCGAGAGTATGGCTACACCTTC. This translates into CASSYSREYGYTF.

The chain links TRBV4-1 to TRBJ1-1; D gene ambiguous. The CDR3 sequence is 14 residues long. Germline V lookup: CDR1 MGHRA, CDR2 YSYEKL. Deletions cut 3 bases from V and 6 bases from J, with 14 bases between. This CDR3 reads CASSHLVSRPEAFF. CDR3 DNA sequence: TGCGCCAGCAGCCACCTCGTGTCGCGCCCTGAAGCTTTCTTT.

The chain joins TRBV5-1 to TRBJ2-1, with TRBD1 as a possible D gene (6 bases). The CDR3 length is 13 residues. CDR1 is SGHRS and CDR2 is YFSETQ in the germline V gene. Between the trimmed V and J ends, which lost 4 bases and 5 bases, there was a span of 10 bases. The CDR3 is CASSPQGNNEQFF. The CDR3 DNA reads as TGCGCCAGCAGCCCACAGGGCAACAATGAGCAGTTCTTC.

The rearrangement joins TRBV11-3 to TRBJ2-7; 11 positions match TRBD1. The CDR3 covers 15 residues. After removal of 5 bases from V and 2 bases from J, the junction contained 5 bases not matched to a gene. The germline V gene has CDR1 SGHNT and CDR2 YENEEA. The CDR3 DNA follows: TGTGCCAGCAGCCCAGGGACAGGGGGTCCCTACGAGCAGTACTTC. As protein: CASSPGTGGPYEQYF.

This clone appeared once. CDR3 in amino acids: CASSLSSSGVETQYF. In DNA form, the CDR3 reads TGTGCCAGCAGCTTGTCTTCCTCGGGAGTGGAGACCCAGTACTTC. The rearrangement uses TRBV7-9 and TRBJ2-5, with a possible D match to TRBD2 (6 bases). Trimming removed 3 bases from V and 5 bases from J, with 16 bases in between. CDR1 is SEHNR, CDR2 FQNEAQ, per germline (reference sequence). This CDR3 has 15 amino acids.

This CDR3 reads CASSRTGNGNTIYF. As DNA, the CDR3 is TGCGCCAGCAGCCGGACAGGGAATGGAAACACCATATATTTT. This rearrangement joins TRBV10-1 to TRBJ1-3; 8 bases are a match to TRBD1. Germline V gives CDR1 WNHNN, CDR2 SYGVQD (reference sequence). After removal of 6 bases from V and 3 bases from J, the junction contained 4 bases not matched to a gene. This CDR3 is 14 amino acids long.

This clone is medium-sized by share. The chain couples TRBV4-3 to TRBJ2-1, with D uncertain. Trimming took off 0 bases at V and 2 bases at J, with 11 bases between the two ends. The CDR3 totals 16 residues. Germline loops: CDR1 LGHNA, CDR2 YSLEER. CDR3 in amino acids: CASSQDGQGAYNEQFF. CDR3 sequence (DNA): TGCGCCAGCAGCCAAGATGGTCAAGGAGCCTACAATGAGCAGTTCTTC.

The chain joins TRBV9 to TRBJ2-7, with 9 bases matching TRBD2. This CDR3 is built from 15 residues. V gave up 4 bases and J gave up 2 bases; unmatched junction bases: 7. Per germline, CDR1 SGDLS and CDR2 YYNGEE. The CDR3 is CASSPQGLAAYEQYF. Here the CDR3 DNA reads TGTGCCAGCAGCCCACAGGGACTAGCTGCCTACGAGCAGTACTTC.

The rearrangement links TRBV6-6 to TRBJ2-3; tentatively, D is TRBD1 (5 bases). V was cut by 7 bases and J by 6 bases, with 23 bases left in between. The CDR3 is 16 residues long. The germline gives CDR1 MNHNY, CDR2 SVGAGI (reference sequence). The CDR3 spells CASITSDSSLQDTQYF. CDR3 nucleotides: TGTGCCAGCATCACAAGCGACAGCTCGCTACAGGATACGCAGTATTTT.

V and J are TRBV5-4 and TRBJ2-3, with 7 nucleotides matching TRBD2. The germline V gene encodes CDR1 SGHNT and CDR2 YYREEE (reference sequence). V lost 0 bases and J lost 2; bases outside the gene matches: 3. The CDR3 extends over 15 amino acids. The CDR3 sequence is CASSLGRENTDTQYF. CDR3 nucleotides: TGTGCCAGCAGCTTGGGGCGGGAGAACACAGATACGCAGTATTTT.